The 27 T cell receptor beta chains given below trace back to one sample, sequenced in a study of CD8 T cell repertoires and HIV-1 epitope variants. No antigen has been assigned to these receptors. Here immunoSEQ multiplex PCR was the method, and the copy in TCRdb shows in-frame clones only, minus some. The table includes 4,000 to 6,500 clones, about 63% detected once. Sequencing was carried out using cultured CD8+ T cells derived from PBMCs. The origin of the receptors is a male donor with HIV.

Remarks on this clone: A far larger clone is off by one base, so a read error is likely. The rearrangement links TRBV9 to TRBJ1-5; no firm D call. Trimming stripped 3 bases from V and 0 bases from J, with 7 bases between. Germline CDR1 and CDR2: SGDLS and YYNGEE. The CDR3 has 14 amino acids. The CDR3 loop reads CASSASYSNQPQHF. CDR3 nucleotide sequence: TGTGCCAGCAGCGCGAGCTATAGCAATCAGCCCCAGCATTTT. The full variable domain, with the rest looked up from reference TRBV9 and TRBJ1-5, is DSGVTQTPKHLITATGQRVTLRCSPRSGDLSVYWYQQSLDQGLQFLIQYYNGEERAKGNILERFSAQQFPDLHSELNLSSLELGDSALYFCASSASYSNQPQHFGDGTRLSIL.

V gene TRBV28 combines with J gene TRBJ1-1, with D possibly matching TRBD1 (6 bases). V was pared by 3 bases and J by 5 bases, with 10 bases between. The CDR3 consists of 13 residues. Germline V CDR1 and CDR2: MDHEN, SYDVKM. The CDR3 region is CASSLSRGTEAFF. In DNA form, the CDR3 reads TGTGCCAGCAGTTTGAGCAGGGGAACTGAAGCTTTCTTT.

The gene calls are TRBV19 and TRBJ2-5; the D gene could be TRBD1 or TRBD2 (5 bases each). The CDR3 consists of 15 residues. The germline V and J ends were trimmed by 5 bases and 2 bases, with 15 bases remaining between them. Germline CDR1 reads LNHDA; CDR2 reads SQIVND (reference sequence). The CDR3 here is CASSPGTRGQETQYF. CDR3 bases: TGTGCCAGTAGTCCGGGGACCCGGGGTCAAGAGACCCAGTACTTC.

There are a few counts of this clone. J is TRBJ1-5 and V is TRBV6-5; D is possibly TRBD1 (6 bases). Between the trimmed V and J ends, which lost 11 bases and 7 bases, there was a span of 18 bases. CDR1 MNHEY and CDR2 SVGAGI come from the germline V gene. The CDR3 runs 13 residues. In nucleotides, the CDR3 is TGTGCCTGCCGTTCGGGGGGCGTACAGCCCCAGCATTTT. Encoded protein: CACRSGGVQPQHF.

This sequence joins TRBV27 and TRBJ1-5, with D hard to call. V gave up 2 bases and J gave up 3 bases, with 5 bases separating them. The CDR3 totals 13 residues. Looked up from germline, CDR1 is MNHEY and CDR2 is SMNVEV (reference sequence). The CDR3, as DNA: TGTGCCAGCAGTTTAGATTACAATCAGCCCCAGCATTTT. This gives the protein CASSLDYNQPQHF.

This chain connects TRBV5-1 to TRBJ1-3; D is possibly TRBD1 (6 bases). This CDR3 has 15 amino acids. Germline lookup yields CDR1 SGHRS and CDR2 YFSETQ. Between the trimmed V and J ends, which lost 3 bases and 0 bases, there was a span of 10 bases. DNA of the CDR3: TGCGCCAGCAGCTCCCAAGGGGGCTCTGGAAACACCATATATTTT. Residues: CASSSQGGSGNTIYF.

CDR3 loop: CASSSDRGYEQYF. Written as DNA, the CDR3 is TGTGCCAGCAGCTCAGACAGGGGGTACGAGCAGTACTTC. This sequence joins TRBV7-9 and TRBJ2-7, with 9 bases identical to TRBD1. This CDR3 is 13 amino acids long. V lost 4 bases and J lost 4; bases outside the gene matches: 2. Germline V gene data show CDR1 as SEHNR and CDR2 as FQNEAQ (reference sequence).

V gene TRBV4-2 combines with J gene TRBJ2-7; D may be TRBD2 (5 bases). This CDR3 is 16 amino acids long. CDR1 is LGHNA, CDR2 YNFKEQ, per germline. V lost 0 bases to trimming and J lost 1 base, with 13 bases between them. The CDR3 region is CASSQDAGPTSYEQYF. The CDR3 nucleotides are TGTGCCAGCAGCCAAGACGCGGGCCCAACTTCCTACGAGCAGTACTTC.

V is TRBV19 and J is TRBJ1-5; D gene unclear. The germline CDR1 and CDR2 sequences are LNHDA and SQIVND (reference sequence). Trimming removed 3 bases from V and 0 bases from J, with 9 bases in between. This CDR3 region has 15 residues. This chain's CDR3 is CASSILSDSNQPQHF. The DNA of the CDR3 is TGTGCCAGTAGTATCCTATCAGATAGCAATCAGCCCCAGCATTTT.

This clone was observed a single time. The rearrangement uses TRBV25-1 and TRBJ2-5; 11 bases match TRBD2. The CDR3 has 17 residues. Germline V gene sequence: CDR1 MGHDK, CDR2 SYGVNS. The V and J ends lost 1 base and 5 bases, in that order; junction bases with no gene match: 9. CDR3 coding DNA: TGTGCCAGCAGTGAATCCCAGCTAGCGGGGGGACGGGAGACCCAGTACTTC. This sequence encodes CASSESQLAGGRETQYF.

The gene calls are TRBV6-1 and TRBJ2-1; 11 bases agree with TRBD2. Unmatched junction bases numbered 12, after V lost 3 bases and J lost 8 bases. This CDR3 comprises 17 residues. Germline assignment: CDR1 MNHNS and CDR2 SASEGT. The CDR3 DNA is TGTGCCAGCAGTGACGCAGCTAGCGGGGGGTTTGGATATGAGCAGTTCTTC. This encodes CASSDAASGGFGYEQFF.

The CDR3 DNA is TGTGCCAGCAGTTACTCGACAAGCGTTAGCCACAATGAGCAGTTCTTC. Amino acids: CASSYSTSVSHNEQFF. V gene TRBV6-5 combines with J gene TRBJ2-1, with D uncertain. Germline lookup yields CDR1 MNHEY and CDR2 SVGAGI. Trimming stripped 0 bases from V and 5 bases from J, with 14 bases between. CDR3 length equals 16 residues.

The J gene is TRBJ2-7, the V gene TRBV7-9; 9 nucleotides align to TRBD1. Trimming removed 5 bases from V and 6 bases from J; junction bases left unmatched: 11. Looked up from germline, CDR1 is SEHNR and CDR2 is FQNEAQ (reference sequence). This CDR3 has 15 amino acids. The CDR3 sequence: CASSQGTGRGREQYF. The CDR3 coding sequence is TGTGCCAGCAGCCAGGGGACAGGGAGAGGTCGCGAGCAGTACTTC.

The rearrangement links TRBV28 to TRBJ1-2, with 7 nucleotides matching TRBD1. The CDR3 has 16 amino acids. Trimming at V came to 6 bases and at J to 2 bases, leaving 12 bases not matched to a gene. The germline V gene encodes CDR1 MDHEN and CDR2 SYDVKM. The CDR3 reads CASSLSQGEGNYGYTF. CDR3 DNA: TGTGCCAGCAGCCTATCGCAGGGGGAGGGAAACTATGGCTACACCTTC.

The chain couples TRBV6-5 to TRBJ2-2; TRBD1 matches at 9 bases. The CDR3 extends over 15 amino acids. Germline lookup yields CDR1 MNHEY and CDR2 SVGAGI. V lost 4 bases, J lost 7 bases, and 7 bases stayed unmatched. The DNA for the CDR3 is TGTGCCAGCAGTTGGACAGGGGTCGTTGGCGGGGAGCTGTTTTTT. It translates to CASSWTGVVGGELFF.

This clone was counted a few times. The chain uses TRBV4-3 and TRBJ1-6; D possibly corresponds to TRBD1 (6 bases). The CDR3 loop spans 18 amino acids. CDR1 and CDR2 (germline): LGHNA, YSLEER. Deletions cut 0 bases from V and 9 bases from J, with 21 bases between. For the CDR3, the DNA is TGCGCCAGCAGCCAAGATCTGGATCCGGCATCGGGGGCTTCACCCCTCCACTTT. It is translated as CASSQDLDPASGASPLHF.

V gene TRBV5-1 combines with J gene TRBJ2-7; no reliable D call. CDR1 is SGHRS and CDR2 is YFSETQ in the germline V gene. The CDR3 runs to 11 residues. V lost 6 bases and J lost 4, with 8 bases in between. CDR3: CASNGVYEQYF. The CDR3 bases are TGCGCCAGCAATGGGGTTTACGAGCAGTACTTC.

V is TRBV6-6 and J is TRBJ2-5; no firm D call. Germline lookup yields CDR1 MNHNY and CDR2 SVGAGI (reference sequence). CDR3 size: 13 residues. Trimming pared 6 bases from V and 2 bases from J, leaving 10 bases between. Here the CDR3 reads CASRTWVQETQYF. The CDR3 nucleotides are TGTGCCAGCAGAACATGGGTACAAGAGACCCAGTACTTC.

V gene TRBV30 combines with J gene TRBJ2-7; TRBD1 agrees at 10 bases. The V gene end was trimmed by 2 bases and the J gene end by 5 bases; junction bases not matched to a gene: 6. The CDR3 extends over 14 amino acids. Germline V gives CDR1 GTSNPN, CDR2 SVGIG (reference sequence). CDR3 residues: CAWSTGTGANEQYF. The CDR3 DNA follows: TGTGCCTGGAGTACCGGGACAGGGGCGAACGAGCAGTACTTC.

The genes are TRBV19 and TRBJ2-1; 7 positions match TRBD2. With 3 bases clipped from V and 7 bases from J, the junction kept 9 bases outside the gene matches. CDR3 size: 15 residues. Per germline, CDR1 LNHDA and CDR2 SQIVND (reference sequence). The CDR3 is CASSILASGLNEQFF. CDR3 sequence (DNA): TGTGCCAGTAGTATTCTCGCTAGCGGACTAAATGAGCAGTTCTTC.

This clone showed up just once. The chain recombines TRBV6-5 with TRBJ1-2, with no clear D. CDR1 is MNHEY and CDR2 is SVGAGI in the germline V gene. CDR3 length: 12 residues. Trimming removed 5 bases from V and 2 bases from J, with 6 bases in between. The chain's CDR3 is CASSVSNYGYTF. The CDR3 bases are TGTGCCAGCAGTGTCAGCAACTATGGCTACACCTTC.

The CDR3 loop is CASSLGYEQYF. The CDR3 DNA reads as TGTGCCAGCAGCTTGGGCTACGAGCAGTACTTC. This chain connects TRBV5-6 to TRBJ2-7, with D unresolved. CDR1 and CDR2 from the germline V gene are SGHDT and YYEEEE. This CDR3 is 11 amino acids long. Trimming took off 0 bases at V and 3 bases at J, with 1 base between the two ends.

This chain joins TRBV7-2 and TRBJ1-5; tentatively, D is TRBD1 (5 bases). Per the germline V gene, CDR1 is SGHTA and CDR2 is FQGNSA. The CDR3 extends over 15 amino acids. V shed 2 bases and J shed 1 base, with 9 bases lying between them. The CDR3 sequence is CASSLWGSSNQPQHF. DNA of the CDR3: TGTGCCAGCAGCTTATGGGGGTCCAGCAATCAGCCCCAGCATTTT.

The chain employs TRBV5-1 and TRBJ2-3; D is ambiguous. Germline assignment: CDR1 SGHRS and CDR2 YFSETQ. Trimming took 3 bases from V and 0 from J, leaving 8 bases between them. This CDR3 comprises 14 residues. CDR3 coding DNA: TGCGCCAGCAGCTATACCCCTAGCACAGATACGCAGTATTTT. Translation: CASSYTPSTDTQYF.

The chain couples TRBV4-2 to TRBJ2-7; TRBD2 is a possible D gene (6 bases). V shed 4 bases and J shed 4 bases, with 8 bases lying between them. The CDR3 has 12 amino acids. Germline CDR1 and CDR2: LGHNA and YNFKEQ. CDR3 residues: CASSPGGYEQYF. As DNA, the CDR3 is TGTGCCAGCAGCCCCGGGGGATACGAGCAGTACTTC.

This CDR3 is CASSGRLGNEQYF. The CDR3, as DNA: TGTGCCAGCAGCGGACGACTAGGCAATGAGCAGTACTTC. The gene calls are TRBV9 and TRBJ2-5; D might be TRBD2 (6 bases). The CDR3 sequence is 13 residues long. Trimming removed 3 bases at V and 11 bases at J, with 17 bases between. CDR1 and CDR2 (germline): SGDLS, YYNGEE.

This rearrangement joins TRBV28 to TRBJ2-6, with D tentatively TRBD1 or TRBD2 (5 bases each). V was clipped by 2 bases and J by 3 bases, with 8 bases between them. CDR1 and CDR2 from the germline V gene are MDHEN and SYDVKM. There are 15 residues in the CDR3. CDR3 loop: CASSLSGGGANVLTF. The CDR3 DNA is TGTGCCAGCAGTTTAAGTGGGGGTGGGGCCAACGTCCTGACTTTC.